Listed here are 21 T cell receptor beta chains from one sample, sequenced in a study of blood T cell repertoires in COVID-19. Clones were sequenced by immunoSEQ multiplex PCR, and TCRdb holds only the in-frame ones, with some missing. The sample lists over 130,000 clones; 82% were seen once. The sequencing input was peripheral blood. These receptors originate from a woman at least 80 years old with acute or convalescent COVID-19.

This clone was seen only a few times. Without the conserved terminal phenylalanine or tryptophan, this CDR3 likely stems from a read error. The DNA is omitted, as the CDR3 cannot be located on it reliably, and the CDR3 follows TCRdb's listing. The chain has TRBV19 and TRBJ2-7; the D call of TRBD2 is as the table states it, not checked on the DNA. The germline V gene encodes CDR1 LNHDA and CDR2 SQIVND (reference sequence). The CDR3 has 14 amino acids, counting both end residues. CDR3 sequence: CATKWTGTSDGRLS.

In this sample, this clone turned up once. The V and J genes are TRBV19 and TRBJ1-6; 8 bases align to TRBD1. The CDR3 contains 15 residues. The J segment lost 6 bases and the V segment lost 7 bases, leaving 8 bases of the junction unmatched. Germline V CDR1 and CDR2: LNHDA, SQIVND (reference sequence). CDR3 region: CASTFGQGGNSPLHF. For the CDR3, the DNA is TGTGCCAGTACCTTCGGACAGGGAGGTAATTCACCCCTCCACTTT.

V usage is TRBV4-1 and J usage is TRBJ1-5; D not certain. The CDR3 extends over 15 amino acids. V was trimmed by 2 bases and J by 0 bases, leaving 8 bases between them. Germline CDR1 and CDR2: MGHRA and YSYEKL. CDR3 in amino acids: CASSQNSHSNQPQHF. CDR3 bases: TGCGCCAGCAGCCAAAACAGCCATAGCAATCAGCCCCAGCATTTT.

The table lists this clone with a few counts. V and J are TRBV5-1 and TRBJ2-1; 10 positions agree with TRBD2. The CDR3 covers 15 residues. V was clipped by 0 bases and J by 4 bases; unmatched bases: 1. Germline-derived CDR1 and CDR2 are SGHRS and YFSETQ. Here the CDR3 DNA reads TGCGCCAGCAGCTTGGTACTAGCGGGGTACAATGAGCAGTTCTTC. Protein product: CASSLVLAGYNEQFF.

The chain recombines TRBV10-3 with TRBJ2-7; D is possibly TRBD1 (6 bases). V was pared by 4 bases and J by 0 bases, with 16 bases between. CDR1 ENHRY and CDR2 SYGVKD come from the germline V gene. The CDR3 covers 16 residues. CDR3 loop: CAISASIGGRSYEQYF. Here the CDR3 DNA reads TGTGCCATCAGTGCTTCAATTGGGGGCCGCTCCTACGAGCAGTACTTC.

The chain joins TRBV27 to TRBJ1-1; 10 positions match TRBD1. The CDR3 contains 14 residues. The V gene's germline CDR1 is MNHEY and CDR2 SMNVEV (reference sequence). J gave up 6 bases and V 5 bases, and 6 bases lay outside the gene matches. In nucleotides, the CDR3 is TGTGCCAGCAGTCCCAGGGACAGGGGCCCTGAAGCTTTCTTT. It codes for CASSPRDRGPEAFF.

The chain joins TRBV5-1 to TRBJ2-5, with D unresolved. Germline V CDR1 and CDR2: SGHRS, YFSETQ. Deletions cut 1 base from V and 2 bases from J, with 9 bases between. The CDR3 has 14 amino acids. The CDR3 DNA follows: TGCGCCAGCAGCTTGTCCGCTAAGCAAGAGACCCAGTACTTC. It yields the protein CASSLSAKQETQYF.

The CDR3 protein is CASSQGLAGGRDEQFF. The CDR3 DNA reads as TGTGCCAGCAGCCAGGGACTAGCGGGAGGTAGGGATGAGCAGTTCTTC. The chain employs TRBV7-7 and TRBJ2-1, with 15 bases matching TRBD2. The CDR3 consists of 16 residues. V lost 5 bases to trimming and J lost 8 bases; unmatched junction nucleotides: 7. Germline values: CDR1 SSHAT, CDR2 FNYEAQ (reference sequence).

The chain links TRBV5-5 to TRBJ1-2, with D hard to call. The germline V gene encodes CDR1 SGHKS and CDR2 YYEKEE (reference sequence). This CDR3 contains 14 residues. Trimming took off 4 bases at V and 5 bases at J, with 15 bases between the two ends. Here the CDR3 reads CASSLAGGEYGYTF. Here the CDR3 DNA reads TGTGCCAGCAGCCTGGCGGGAGGAGAGTATGGCTACACCTTC. Full variable domain (outside the CDR3, taken from reference TRBV5-5 and TRBJ1-2): DAGVTQSPTHLIKTRGQQVTLRCSPISGHKSVSWYQQVLGQGPQFIFQYYEKEERGRGNFPDRFSARQFPNYSSELNVNALLLGDSALYLCASSLAGGEYGYTFGSGTRLTVV.

The V and J genes are TRBV12-3 or TRBV12-4 and TRBJ2-7; D uncertain. V shed 2 bases and J shed 0 bases, with 5 bases lying between them. CDR3 length: 13 residues. The CDR3 loop is CASSLSGSYEQYF. CDR3 sequence (DNA): TGTGCCAGCAGTTTATCGGGCTCCTACGAGCAGTACTTC.

The chain is built from TRBV30 and TRBJ2-7; D might be TRBD1 (5 bases). Trimming took 0 bases from V and 6 from J, leaving 6 bases between them. Germline assignment: CDR1 GTSNPN and CDR2 SVGIG (reference sequence). This CDR3 spans 11 amino acids. CDR3 sequence: CAWSVQVEQYF. In DNA, the CDR3 is TGTGCCTGGAGTGTACAGGTCGAGCAGTACTTC.

The CDR3 DNA is TGTGCCAGCAGCCTACAGGAGGGTTCTGGAAACACCATATATTTT. Its translation: CASSLQEGSGNTIYF. The V call is TRBV9, the J call TRBJ1-3; a possible D gene is TRBD1 (5 bases). V was clipped by 4 bases and J by 1 base, with 12 bases between them. The CDR3 is 15 amino acids. Germline assignment: CDR1 SGDLS and CDR2 YYNGEE.

The rearrangement joins TRBV3-1 (or the pseudogene TRBV3-2) to TRBJ2-3; 14 bases map to TRBD2. V was clipped by 1 base and J by 5 bases; unmatched bases: 8. Germline assignment: CDR1 LGHDT and CDR2 YNNKEL (reference sequence). The CDR3 spans 18 residues. The CDR3 reads CASSQGTSGRRLVDTQYF. CDR3 in DNA: TGTGCCAGCAGCCAAGGGACTAGCGGGAGGAGGTTAGTAGATACGCAGTATTTT.

The rearrangement links TRBV7-8 to TRBJ1-5, with 8 bases that match TRBD1. The CDR3 is 15 amino acids. The V and J ends lost 1 base and 5 bases, in that order; junction bases with no gene match: 4. The germline CDR1 and CDR2 sequences are SGHVS and FQNEAQ. The CDR3 sequence is CASSLVQGAHQPQHF. Written as DNA, the CDR3 is TGTGCCAGCAGCTTAGTCCAGGGGGCCCATCAGCCCCAGCATTTT.

CDR3 in amino acids: CAISEGGGVETQYF. The CDR3 DNA is TGTGCCATCAGTGAAGGGGGAGGGGTAGAGACCCAGTACTTC. The chain combines TRBV10-3 with TRBJ2-5, with D tentatively TRBD2 (7 bases). CDR1 is ENHRY, CDR2 SYGVKD, per germline. The CDR3 length is 14 residues. V shed 3 bases and J shed 4 bases, with 12 bases lying between them.

The chain links TRBV5-1 to TRBJ2-5, with 14 bases fitting TRBD2. The CDR3 is made up of 19 amino acids. Germline values: CDR1 SGHRS, CDR2 YFSETQ. The junction had 12 bases not matched to a gene; V was cut back by 4 bases and J by 1 base. DNA for the CDR3: TGCGCCAGCAGCACGCGCCGAGGACTAGCGGGGGGCATCCAAGAGACCCAGTACTTC. Translating gives CASSTRRGLAGGIQETQYF.

The rearrangement uses TRBV4-2 and TRBJ1-5; D is unclear. The germline V gene has CDR1 LGHNA and CDR2 YNFKEQ. The CDR3 extends over 15 amino acids. Trimming took off 11 bases at V and 3 bases at J, with 20 bases between the two ends. The CDR3 protein is CAPEVGRAHNQPQHF. CDR3 nucleotide sequence: TGTGCCCCGGAGGTAGGGAGGGCCCACAATCAGCCCCAGCATTTT.

This clone has more than one count but fewer than ten. V is TRBV7-9 and J is TRBJ2-5; 10 bases fit TRBD2. CDR3 length: 18 residues. Germline V lookup: CDR1 SEHNR, CDR2 FQNEAQ (reference sequence). V gave up 6 bases and J gave up 1 base; unmatched junction bases: 14. The DNA of the CDR3 is TGTGCCAGCAGTCGCCTAGGCCTAGCGGGGGCCACCCAAGAGACCCAGTACTTC. Translation gives CASSRLGLAGATQETQYF.

The chain links TRBV6-5 to TRBJ1-1; possibly TRBD1 for D (5 bases). The V gene lost 3 bases and the J gene lost 5 bases, with 16 bases spanning the gap. Germline V gene sequence: CDR1 MNHEY, CDR2 SVGAGI. This CDR3 spans 15 amino acids. CDR3 DNA: TGTGCCAGCAGTTATACGGGGGGGGTAAAGACTGAAGCTTTCTTT. This translates into CASSYTGGVKTEAFF.

Written as DNA, the CDR3 is TGTGCCAGCAGTTACTCGGGCGAGGGCGGGGAGCTGTTTTTT. This encodes CASSYSGEGGELFF. V and J are TRBV6-5 and TRBJ2-2; weak D call: TRBD2 (5 bases). The ends were cut back, 0 bases at V and 7 bases at J, with 9 bases in the middle. The CDR3 extends over 14 amino acids. Germline V gene lookup returns CDR1 MNHEY and CDR2 SVGAGI.

The chain combines TRBV19 with TRBJ2-7, with 7 positions matching TRBD1. V shed 6 bases, J shed 3 bases, and the junction held 11 bases outside the gene matches. The CDR3 contains 15 residues. Germline V lookup: CDR1 LNHDA, CDR2 SQIVND (reference sequence). The CDR3 protein is CASRMGDSWFYEQYF. CDR3 bases: TGTGCCAGTAGAATGGGGGACAGTTGGTTCTACGAGCAGTACTTC.